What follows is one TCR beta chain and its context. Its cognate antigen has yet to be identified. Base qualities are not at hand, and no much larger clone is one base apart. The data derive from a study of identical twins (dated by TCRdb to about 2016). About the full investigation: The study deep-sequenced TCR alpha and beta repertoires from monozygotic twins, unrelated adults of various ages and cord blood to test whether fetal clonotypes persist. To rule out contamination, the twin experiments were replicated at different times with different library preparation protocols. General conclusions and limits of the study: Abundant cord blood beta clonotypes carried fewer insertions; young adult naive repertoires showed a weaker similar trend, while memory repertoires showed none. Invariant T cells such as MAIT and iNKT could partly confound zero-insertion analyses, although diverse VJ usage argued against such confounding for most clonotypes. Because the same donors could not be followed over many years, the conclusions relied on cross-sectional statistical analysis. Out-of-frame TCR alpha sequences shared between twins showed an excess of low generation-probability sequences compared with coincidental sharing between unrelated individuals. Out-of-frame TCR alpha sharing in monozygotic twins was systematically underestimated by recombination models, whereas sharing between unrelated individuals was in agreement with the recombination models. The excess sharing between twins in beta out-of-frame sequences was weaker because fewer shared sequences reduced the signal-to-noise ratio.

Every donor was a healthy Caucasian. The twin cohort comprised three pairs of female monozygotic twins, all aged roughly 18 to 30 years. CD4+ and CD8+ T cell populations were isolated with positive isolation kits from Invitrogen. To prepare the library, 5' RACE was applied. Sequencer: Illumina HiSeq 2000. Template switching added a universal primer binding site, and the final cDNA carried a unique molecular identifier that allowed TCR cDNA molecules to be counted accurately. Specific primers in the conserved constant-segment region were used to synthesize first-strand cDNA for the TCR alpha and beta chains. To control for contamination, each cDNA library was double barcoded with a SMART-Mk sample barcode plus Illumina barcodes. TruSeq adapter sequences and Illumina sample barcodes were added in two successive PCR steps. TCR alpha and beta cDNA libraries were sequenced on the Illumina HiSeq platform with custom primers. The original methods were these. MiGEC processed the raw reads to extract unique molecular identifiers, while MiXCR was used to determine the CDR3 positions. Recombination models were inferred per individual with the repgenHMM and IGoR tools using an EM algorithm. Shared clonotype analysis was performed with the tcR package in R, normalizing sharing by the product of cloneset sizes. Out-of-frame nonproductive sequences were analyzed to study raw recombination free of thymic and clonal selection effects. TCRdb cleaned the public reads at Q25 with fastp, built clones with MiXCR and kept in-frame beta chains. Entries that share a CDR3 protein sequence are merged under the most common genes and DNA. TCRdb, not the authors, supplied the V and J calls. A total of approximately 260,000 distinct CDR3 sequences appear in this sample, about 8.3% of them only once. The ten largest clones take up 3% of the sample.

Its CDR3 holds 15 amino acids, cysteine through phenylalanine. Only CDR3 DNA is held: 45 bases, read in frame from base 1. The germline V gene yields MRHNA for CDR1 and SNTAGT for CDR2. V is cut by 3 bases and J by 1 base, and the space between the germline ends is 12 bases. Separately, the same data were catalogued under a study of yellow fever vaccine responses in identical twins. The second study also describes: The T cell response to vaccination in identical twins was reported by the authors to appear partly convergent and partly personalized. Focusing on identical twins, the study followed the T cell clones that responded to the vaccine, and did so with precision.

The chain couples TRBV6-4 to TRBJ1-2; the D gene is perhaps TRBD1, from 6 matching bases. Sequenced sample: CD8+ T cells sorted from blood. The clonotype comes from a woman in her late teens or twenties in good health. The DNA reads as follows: TGTGCCAGCAGTGAATCCGGGACATTTAACTATGGCTACACCTTC. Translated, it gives CASSESGTFNYGYTF.